This T cell receptor beta chain was sequenced during a study of control samples from healthy donors and cancer patients. Measured with immunoSEQ multiplex PCR; TCRdb has only the in-frame clones, and not every one. Of under 150,000 clones in the sample, roughly 84% were seen once. V lost 5 bases and J 6 bases, leaving 10 bases between the germline ends. This CDR3 has 12 amino acids. The germline V gene encodes CDR1 KGHSH and CDR2 LQKENI. The V gene is TRBV18, the J gene TRBJ1-2; D might be TRBD1 (5 bases). The receptor was isolated from a man aged 35 to 55 in good health. The sequenced material came from blood. For the CDR3, the DNA is TGTGCCAGCTCAAAGGGGCAGGATGGCTACACCTTC. Residues: CASSKGQDGYTF.